This T cell receptor beta chain was retrieved from a study of identical twins. Findings and caveats of the study: Insertions were reduced in abundant cord blood beta clonotypes but not in memory repertoires.

The CDR3 loop spans 13 amino acids. Trimming stripped 6 bases from V and 5 bases from J, with 14 bases between. CDR1 and CDR2 from the germline V gene are ENHRY and SYGVKD. This clonotype was seen more than once but under ten times. The antigen remains undetermined. In TCRdb, the 5' RACE reads were re-called with MiXCR into one record per CDR3 protein. The sample carries under 900,000 distinct CDR3 sequences, approximately 13% recorded once. The same data also contributed to another study, on yellow fever vaccine responses in identical twins.

The chain couples TRBV10-3 to TRBJ2-7; TRBD1 might be the D (5 bases). Sequenced sample: PBMCs. This sequence was found in a young woman in good health. The DNA for the CDR3 is TGTGCCATCAGCCGACAGAATAATGACGAGCAGTACTTC. Translated: CAISRQNNDEQYF.